Listed below are T cell receptor beta chains from one sample, sequenced in a study of T cells in Graves' hyperthyroidism and ophthalmopathy. TCRdb reprocessed the multiplex PCR reads with MiXCR, giving one entry per CDR3 protein. The sample has fewer than 350,000 distinct CDR3 sequences, roughly a fifth seen once. Input material: blood. These receptors came from a woman aged 45-60 years with Graves' hyperthyroidism. The CDR3 runs from the conserved cysteine through the conserved F or W. A D gene is named only where the DNA matches it firmly. Some rows have no size entry. The others give once, few or many, or a class for an expanded clone.

d_gene: TRBD1; abundance: once; v_gene: TRBV24-1; j_gene: TRBJ1-5; CDR3nt: TGTGCCACCAGTGATAACAGGGGAAATCAGCCCCAGCATTTT; CDR3aa: CATSDNRGNQPQHF
d_gene: TRBD2; abundance: many; v_gene: TRBV27; j_gene: TRBJ2-1; CDR3nt: TGTGCCAGCAGTTTCTGGGTGACTAGCGGGTCTAAGCAGTTCTTC; CDR3aa: CASSFWVTSGSKQFF
d_gene: TRBD1; abundance: many; v_gene: TRBV12-3/TRBV12-4; j_gene: TRBJ1-1; CDR3nt: TGTGCCAGCAGTTTTTGGATGACAGAGGGGGCGTGGGACACTGAAGCTTTCTTT; CDR3aa: CASSFWMTEGAWDTEAFF
d_gene: TRBD2; abundance: .; v_gene: TRBV7-9; j_gene: TRBJ2-1; CDR3nt: TGTGCCAGCAGCTTGGCTAGCGGAGGCAATGAGCAGTTCTTC; CDR3aa: CASSLASGGNEQFF
d_gene: .; abundance: few; v_gene: TRBV18; j_gene: TRBJ1-6; CDR3nt: TGTGCCAGCTCACCACGGGGGGTTGATTCACCCCTCCACTTT; CDR3aa: CASSPRGVDSPLHF
d_gene: .; abundance: many; v_gene: TRBV7-8; j_gene: TRBJ2-3; CDR3nt: TGTGCCAGCAGCTTAGCTAACAGGGCGGATACGCAGTATTTT; CDR3aa: CASSLANRADTQYF
d_gene: .; abundance: .; v_gene: TRBV18; j_gene: TRBJ2-7; CDR3nt: TGTGCCAGCTCACCCGTTTACGACGAGCAGTACTTC; CDR3aa: CASSPVYDEQYF
d_gene: TRBD2; abundance: many; v_gene: TRBV2; j_gene: TRBJ2-2; CDR3nt: TGTGCCAGCAGTACTAGCGCGAACACCGGGGAGCTGTTTTTT; CDR3aa: CASSTSANTGELFF
d_gene: .; abundance: few; v_gene: TRBV7-6; j_gene: TRBJ2-1; CDR3nt: TGTGCCAGCAGCTTAGGCCCGGGTGAGCAGTTCTTC; CDR3aa: CASSLGPGEQFF
d_gene: TRBD2; abundance: .; v_gene: TRBV2; j_gene: TRBJ2-1; CDR3nt: TGTGCCAGCAGTGTTAGCGGGGGAGCCTACAATGAGCAGTTCTTC; CDR3aa: CASSVSGGAYNEQFF
d_gene: TRBD2; abundance: many; v_gene: TRBV3-1; j_gene: TRBJ2-3; CDR3nt: TGTGCCAGCAGCCAAGATCCCGCGGGGGTGGATACGCAGTATTTT; CDR3aa: CASSQDPAGVDTQYF
d_gene: .; abundance: many; v_gene: TRBV5-1; j_gene: TRBJ1-2; CDR3nt: TGCGCCAGCAGCTTGGCTCAGGACTATGGCTACACCTTC; CDR3aa: CASSLAQDYGYTF
d_gene: .; abundance: many; v_gene: TRBV12-3/TRBV12-4; j_gene: TRBJ1-5; CDR3nt: TGTGCCAGCAGTTTAGATCGGGGTTTGAATCAGCCCCAGCATTTT; CDR3aa: CASSLDRGLNQPQHF
d_gene: TRBD1; abundance: few; v_gene: TRBV20-1; j_gene: TRBJ2-7; CDR3nt: TGCAGTGCAGAACGGGACAGATCCTACGAGCAGTACTTC; CDR3aa: CSAERDRSYEQYF
d_gene: .; abundance: many; v_gene: TRBV30; j_gene: TRBJ2-1; CDR3nt: TGTGCCTGGCTCATCAGGACCTACAATGAGCAGTTCTTC; CDR3aa: CAWLIRTYNEQFF
d_gene: .; abundance: many; v_gene: TRBV28; j_gene: TRBJ1-1; CDR3nt: TGTGCCAGCAGGGAGGGGTGGACTGAAGCTTTCTTT; CDR3aa: CASREGWTEAFF
d_gene: .; abundance: many; v_gene: TRBV11-2; j_gene: TRBJ1-3; CDR3nt: TGTGCCAGCAGCTTAGATTGGGCAGGGGCACAGAGCTCTGGAAACACCATATATTTT; CDR3aa: CASSLDWAGAQSSGNTIYF
d_gene: TRBD1; abundance: few; v_gene: TRBV10-3; j_gene: TRBJ2-3; CDR3nt: TGTGCCATCAGTGCCGGGACAGGGAGGGGAGATACGCAGTATTTT; CDR3aa: CAISAGTGRGDTQYF
d_gene: .; abundance: many; v_gene: TRBV7-3; j_gene: TRBJ2-2; CDR3nt: TGTGCCAGCAGGCCCGGACAGAGCACCGGGGAGCTGTTTTTT; CDR3aa: CASRPGQSTGELFF
d_gene: .; abundance: few; v_gene: TRBV20-1; j_gene: TRBJ2-2; CDR3nt: TGCAGTGCTAGAGTAGGGACTGCGAACACCGGGGAGCGGTTTTTT; CDR3aa: CSARVGTANTGERFF
d_gene: .; abundance: many; v_gene: TRBV15; j_gene: TRBJ2-7; CDR3nt: TGTGCCACCAGCAGAGGCGACTACGAGCAGTACTTC; CDR3aa: CATSRGDYEQYF
d_gene: TRBD1; abundance: many; v_gene: TRBV2; j_gene: TRBJ1-2; CDR3nt: TGTGCCAGCAGTGGTAGGACAGGGGAATATGGCTACACCTTC; CDR3aa: CASSGRTGEYGYTF
d_gene: .; abundance: many; v_gene: TRBV20-1; j_gene: TRBJ2-7; CDR3nt: TGCAGTGCTGACCCCCTAATGGGGGGGCTCCCCTACGAGCAGTACTTC; CDR3aa: CSADPLMGGLPYEQYF
d_gene: .; abundance: many; v_gene: TRBV11-2; j_gene: TRBJ2-3; CDR3nt: TGTGCCAGCAGCTCACCTTTAGCGGACAGCACAGATACGCAGTATTTT; CDR3aa: CASSSPLADSTDTQYF
d_gene: .; abundance: many; v_gene: TRBV6-1; j_gene: TRBJ2-7; CDR3nt: TGTGCCAGCAGTAGGGACCTCGAGCAGTACTTC; CDR3aa: CASSRDLEQYF
d_gene: TRBD2; abundance: many; v_gene: TRBV28; j_gene: TRBJ2-7; CDR3nt: TGTGCCACCACATCCGGAGCGGGGCACGAGCAGTACTTC; CDR3aa: CATTSGAGHEQYF
d_gene: .; abundance: many; v_gene: TRBV2; j_gene: TRBJ1-4; CDR3nt: TGTGCCAGCAGGGATACTCGGACAGATGAAAAACTGTTTTTT; CDR3aa: CASRDTRTDEKLFF
d_gene: .; abundance: .; v_gene: TRBV6-1; j_gene: TRBJ2-3; CDR3nt: TGTGCCAGCAGTGACCGACTGGGGGCAGATACGCAGTATTTT; CDR3aa: CASSDRLGADTQYF
d_gene: .; abundance: many; v_gene: TRBV6-1; j_gene: TRBJ1-1; CDR3nt: TGTGCCAGCAGTGAATCGGGGACCTTCATTGAAGCTTTCTTT; CDR3aa: CASSESGTFIEAFF
d_gene: .; abundance: .; v_gene: TRBV6-2/TRBV6-3; j_gene: TRBJ2-5; CDR3nt: TGTGCCAGCAGTCCGAGGGACACTTCGGGAGGGACCCAGTACTTC; CDR3aa: CASSPRDTSGGTQYF
d_gene: TRBD1; abundance: once; v_gene: TRBV19; j_gene: TRBJ1-1; CDR3nt: TGTGCCAGTAGTATAAGTGGGCCAGGGGGATGGGGCACTGAAGCTTTCTTT; CDR3aa: CASSISGPGGWGTEAFF
d_gene: .; abundance: .; v_gene: TRBV20-1; j_gene: TRBJ1-5; CDR3nt: TGCAGTGCTAGAGATCCGCGCAGTACCAGCAATCAGCCCCAGCATTTT; CDR3aa: CSARDPRSTSNQPQHF
d_gene: .; abundance: many; v_gene: TRBV20-1; j_gene: TRBJ2-4; CDR3nt: TGCAGTGCGCCGTTAGCCAAAAACATTCAGTACTTC; CDR3aa: CSAPLAKNIQYF
d_gene: TRBD1; abundance: .; v_gene: TRBV11-2; j_gene: TRBJ2-3; CDR3nt: TGTGCCAGCAGCTATACAGGGGGCAAAGGAGATACGCAGTATTTT; CDR3aa: CASSYTGGKGDTQYF
d_gene: .; abundance: once; v_gene: TRBV27; j_gene: TRBJ1-4; CDR3nt: TGTGCCAGCAGTTTTGGGGGTAACAGGTTCATAAAGCAGGAAAAACTGTTTTTT; CDR3aa: CASSFGGNRFIKQEKLFF
d_gene: .; abundance: many; v_gene: TRBV20-1; j_gene: TRBJ2-1; CDR3nt: TGCAGTGCCGAGGGGACGCGGGACAATGAGCAGTTCTTC; CDR3aa: CSAEGTRDNEQFF
d_gene: TRBD1; abundance: many; v_gene: TRBV7-6; j_gene: TRBJ1-2; CDR3nt: TGTGCCAGCAGCTACCGGGACAGGGGAGGAGGGGGTTATGGCTACACCTTC; CDR3aa: CASSYRDRGGGGYGYTF
d_gene: .; abundance: .; v_gene: TRBV20-1; j_gene: TRBJ1-3; CDR3nt: TGCAGTGCTAGAGATCGTGTGGGGGGGGGGGGATTCTCTGGAAACACCATATATTTT; CDR3aa: CSARDRVGGGGFSGNTIYF
d_gene: TRBD2; abundance: .; v_gene: TRBV6-2/TRBV6-3; j_gene: TRBJ2-3; CDR3nt: TGTGCCAGCCACACTAGCGGGAGGGGCACAGATACGCAGTATTTT; CDR3aa: CASHTSGRGTDTQYF
d_gene: TRBD2; abundance: .; v_gene: TRBV20-1; j_gene: TRBJ2-1; CDR3nt: TGCAGTGCTAAAGGACTAGCGGGGGAAATCTTTTACAATGAGCAGTTCTTC; CDR3aa: CSAKGLAGEIFYNEQFF